This T cell receptor beta chain was obtained from a study of blood T cell repertoires in COVID-19. The overall study: The study drew acute and convalescent COVID-19 samples from the United States, Italy and Spain. T cells, B-cell-depleted T cells, or PBMCs supplied cDNA or gDNA.

Trimming left V 3 bases short and J 7 bases short, with 9 bases between. There are 12 residues in the CDR3. Per the original methods: Reference gene primer amplification yielded estimated nucleated cell counts. The assay was immunoSEQ multiplex PCR, and TCRdb's table has in-frame clones only and misses some. The D gene and trimming were derived from the DNA, and the V and J assignments and clone size from that table. The sample includes some 220,000 clones, roughly 85% of them seen just once. This clone was seen a single time. The chain links TRBV12-3 or TRBV12-4 to TRBJ1-1; D unclear. The receptor was isolated from a woman between 18 and 29 years old who had recovered from COVID-19. The sample consisted of peripheral blood. For the CDR3, the DNA is TGTGCCAGCAGTTTCTTTCGGAGTGAAGCTTTCTTT. It translates to CASSFFRSEAFF.